This entry concerns a single TCR beta chain. Antigen specificity is unknown. Spread over ten immunoSEQ deep assay plates, unsorted PBMC DNA underwent sequencing. As processed by the authors: Filtering differed because ImmunoSEQ produced junction-only sequences that carried no quality scores. Generated by immunoSEQ multiplex PCR, the TCRdb table keeps only in-frame clones and is missing some. V, J and clone size are those of that table, while D and trimming were read from the DNA. The data contain about 470,000 clones, roughly 77% of them singletons. This record comes from a study of shared clonotypes between healthy human individuals. Findings and caveats of the study: Represented diversity, genetic and exposure-history alike, was limited by few donors.

The specimen sequenced was PBMCs. The clonotype was recovered from a woman aged 35 to 49 in good health. Some clones in this sample may be carry-over from other donors' samples.

CDR3 sequence (DNA): TGCGCCAGCAGCCGAATCCCGGGACGCGACTACGAGCAGTACTTC. Translated, it gives CASSRIPGRDYEQYF. The chain uses TRBV4-1 and TRBJ2-7; perhaps D is TRBD1 or TRBD2 (5 bases each). This CDR3 is built from 15 residues. Trimming pared 4 bases from V and 3 bases from J, leaving 16 bases between. CDR1 MGHRA and CDR2 YSYEKL come from the germline V gene.